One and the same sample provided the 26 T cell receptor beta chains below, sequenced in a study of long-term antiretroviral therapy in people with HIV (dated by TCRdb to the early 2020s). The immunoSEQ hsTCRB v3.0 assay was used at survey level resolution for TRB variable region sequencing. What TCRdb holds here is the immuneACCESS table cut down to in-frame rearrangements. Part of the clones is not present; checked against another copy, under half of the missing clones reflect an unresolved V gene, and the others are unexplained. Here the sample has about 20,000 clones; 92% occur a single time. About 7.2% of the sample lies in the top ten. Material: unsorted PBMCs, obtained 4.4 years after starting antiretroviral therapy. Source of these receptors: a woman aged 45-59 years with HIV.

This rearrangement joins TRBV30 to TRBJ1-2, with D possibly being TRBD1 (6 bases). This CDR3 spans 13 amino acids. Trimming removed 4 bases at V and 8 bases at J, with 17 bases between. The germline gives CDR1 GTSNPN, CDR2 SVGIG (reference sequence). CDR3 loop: CAWNPRQGMGYTF. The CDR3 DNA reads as TGTGCCTGGAATCCGCGGCAGGGGATGGGCTACACCTTC.

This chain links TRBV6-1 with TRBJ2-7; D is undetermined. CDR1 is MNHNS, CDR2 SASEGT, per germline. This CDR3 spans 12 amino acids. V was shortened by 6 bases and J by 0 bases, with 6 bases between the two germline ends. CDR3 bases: TGTGCCAGCAGCCTAACCTCCTACGAGCAGTACTTC. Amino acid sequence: CASSLTSYEQYF.

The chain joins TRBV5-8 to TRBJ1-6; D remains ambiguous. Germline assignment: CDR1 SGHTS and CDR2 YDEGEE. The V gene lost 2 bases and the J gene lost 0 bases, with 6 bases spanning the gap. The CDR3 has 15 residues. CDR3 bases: TGTGCCAGCAGCTTTGAGGGCTCCTATAATTCACCCCTCCACTTT. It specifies CASSFEGSYNSPLHF.

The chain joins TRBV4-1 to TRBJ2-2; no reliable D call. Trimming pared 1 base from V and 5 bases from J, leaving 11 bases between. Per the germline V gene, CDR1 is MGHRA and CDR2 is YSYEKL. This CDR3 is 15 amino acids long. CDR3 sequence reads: CASSQVNRRTGELFF. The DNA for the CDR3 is TGCGCCAGCAGCCAAGTAAATCGTCGGACCGGGGAGCTGTTTTTT.

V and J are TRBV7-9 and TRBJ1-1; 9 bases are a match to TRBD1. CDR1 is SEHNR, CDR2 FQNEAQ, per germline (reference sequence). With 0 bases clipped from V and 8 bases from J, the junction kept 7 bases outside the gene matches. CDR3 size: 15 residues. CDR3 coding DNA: TGTGCCAGCAGCTTAGCGATTGGTACAGGGGGCGAAGCTTTCTTT. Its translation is CASSLAIGTGGEAFF.

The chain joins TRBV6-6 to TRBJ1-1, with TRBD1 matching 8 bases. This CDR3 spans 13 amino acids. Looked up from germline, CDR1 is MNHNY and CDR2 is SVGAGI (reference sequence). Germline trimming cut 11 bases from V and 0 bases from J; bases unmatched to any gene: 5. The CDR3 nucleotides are TGTGCCGTAAACAGGGGGGTGAACACTGAAGCTTTCTTT. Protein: CAVNRGVNTEAFF.

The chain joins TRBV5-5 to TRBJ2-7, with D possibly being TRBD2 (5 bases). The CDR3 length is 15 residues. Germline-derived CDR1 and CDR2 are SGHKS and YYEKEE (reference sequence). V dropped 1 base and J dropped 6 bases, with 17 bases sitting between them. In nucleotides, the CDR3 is TGTGCCAGCAGCTTGAAGTCTGGGGAGCGGCGCGAGCAGTACTTC. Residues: CASSLKSGERREQYF.

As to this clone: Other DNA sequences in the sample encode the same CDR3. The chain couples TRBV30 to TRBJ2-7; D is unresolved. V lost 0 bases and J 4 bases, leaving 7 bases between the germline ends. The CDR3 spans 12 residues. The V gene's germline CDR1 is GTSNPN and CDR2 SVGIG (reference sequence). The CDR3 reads CAWSVSVYEQYF. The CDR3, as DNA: TGTGCCTGGAGTGTATCGGTTTACGAGCAGTACTTC.

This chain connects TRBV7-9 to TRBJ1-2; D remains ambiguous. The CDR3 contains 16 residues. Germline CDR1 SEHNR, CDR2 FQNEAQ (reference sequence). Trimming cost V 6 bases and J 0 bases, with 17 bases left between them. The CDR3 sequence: CASSPFTADPNYGYTF. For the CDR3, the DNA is TGTGCCAGCAGTCCTTTTACTGCAGATCCTAACTATGGCTACACCTTC.

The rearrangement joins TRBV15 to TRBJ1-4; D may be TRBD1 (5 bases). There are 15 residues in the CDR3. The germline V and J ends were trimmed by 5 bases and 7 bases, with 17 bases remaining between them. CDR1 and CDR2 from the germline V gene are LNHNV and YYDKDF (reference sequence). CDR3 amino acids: CATSETGTEGEKLFF. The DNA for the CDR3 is TGTGCCACCAGCGAAACCGGGACTGAGGGTGAAAAACTGTTTTTT.

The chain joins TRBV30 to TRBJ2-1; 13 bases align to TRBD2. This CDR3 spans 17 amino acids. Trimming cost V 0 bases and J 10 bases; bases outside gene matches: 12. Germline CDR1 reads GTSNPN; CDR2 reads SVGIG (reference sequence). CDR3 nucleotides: TGTGCCTGGAGTGTAGGGGCGACTAGCGGGGGGTACGAAGAGCAGTTCTTC. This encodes CAWSVGATSGGYEEQFF.

The CDR3 sequence: CASSYQGLHTDTQYF. Written as DNA, the CDR3 is TGTGCCAGCAGCTACCAGGGACTACACACAGATACGCAGTATTTT. This chain connects TRBV5-6 to TRBJ2-3; 7 bases match TRBD2. CDR3 size: 15 residues. Trimming took 3 bases from V and 2 from J; bases not matched to a gene: 6. Germline CDR1 is SGHDT and CDR2 is YYEEEE.

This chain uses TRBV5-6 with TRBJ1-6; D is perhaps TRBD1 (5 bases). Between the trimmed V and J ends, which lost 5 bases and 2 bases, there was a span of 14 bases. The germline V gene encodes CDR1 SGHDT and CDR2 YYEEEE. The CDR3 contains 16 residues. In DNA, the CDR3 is TGTGCCAGCAGTCAGGGAAAAGGGGCCTATAATTCACCCCTCCACTTT. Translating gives CASSQGKGAYNSPLHF.

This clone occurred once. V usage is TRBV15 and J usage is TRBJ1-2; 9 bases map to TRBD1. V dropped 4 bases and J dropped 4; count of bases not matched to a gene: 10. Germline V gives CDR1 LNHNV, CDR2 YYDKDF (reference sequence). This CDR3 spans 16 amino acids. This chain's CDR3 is CATSTLSGTGTYGYTF. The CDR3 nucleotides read TGTGCCACCAGCACACTCTCCGGGACAGGGACCTATGGCTACACCTTC.

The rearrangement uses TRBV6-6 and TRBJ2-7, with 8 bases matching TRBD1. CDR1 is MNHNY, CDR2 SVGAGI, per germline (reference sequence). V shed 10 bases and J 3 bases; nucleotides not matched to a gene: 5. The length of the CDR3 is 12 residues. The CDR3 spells CAIRDRFYEQYF. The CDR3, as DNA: TGTGCCATCAGGGACAGGTTCTACGAGCAGTACTTC.

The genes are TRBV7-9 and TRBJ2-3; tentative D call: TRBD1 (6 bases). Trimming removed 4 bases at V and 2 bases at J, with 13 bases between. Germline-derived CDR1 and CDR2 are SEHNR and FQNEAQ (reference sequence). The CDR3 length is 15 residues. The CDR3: CASSSQGQVTDTQYF. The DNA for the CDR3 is TGTGCCAGCAGCTCCCAGGGGCAAGTCACAGATACGCAGTATTTT.

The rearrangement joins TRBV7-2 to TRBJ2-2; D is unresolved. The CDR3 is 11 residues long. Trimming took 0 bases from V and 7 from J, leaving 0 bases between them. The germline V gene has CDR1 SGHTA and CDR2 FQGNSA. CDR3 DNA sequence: TGTGCCAGCAGCTTAGCCGGGGAGCTGTTTTTT. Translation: CASSLAGELFF.

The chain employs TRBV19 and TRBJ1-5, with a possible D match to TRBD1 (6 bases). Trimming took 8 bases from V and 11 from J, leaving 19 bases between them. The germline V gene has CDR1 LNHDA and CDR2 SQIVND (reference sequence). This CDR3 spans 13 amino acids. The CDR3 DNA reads TGTGCCAGTGGAACAGGGATCGGTAGGGCCCAGCATTTT. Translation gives CASGTGIGRAQHF.

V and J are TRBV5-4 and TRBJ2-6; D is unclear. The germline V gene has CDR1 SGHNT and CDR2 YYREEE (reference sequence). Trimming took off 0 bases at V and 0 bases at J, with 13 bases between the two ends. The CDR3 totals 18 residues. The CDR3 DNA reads TGTGCCAGCAGCTTGGCCTATGCGGCGAGCTCTGGGGCCAACGTCCTGACTTTC. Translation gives CASSLAYAASSGANVLTF.

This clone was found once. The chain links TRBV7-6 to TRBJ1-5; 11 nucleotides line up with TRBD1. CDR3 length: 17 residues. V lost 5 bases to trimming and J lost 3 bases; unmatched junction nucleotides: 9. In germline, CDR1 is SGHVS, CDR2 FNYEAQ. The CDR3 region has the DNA TGTGCCAGCAGCCCCCTGGGGGACAGGGGGGACAATCAGCCCCAGCATTTT. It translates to CASSPLGDRGDNQPQHF.

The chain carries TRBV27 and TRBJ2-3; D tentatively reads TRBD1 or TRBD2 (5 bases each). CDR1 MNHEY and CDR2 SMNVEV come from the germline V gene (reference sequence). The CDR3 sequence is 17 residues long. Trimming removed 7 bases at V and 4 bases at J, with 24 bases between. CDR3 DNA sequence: TGTGCCAGCATTAGCTCGGGGCCACGGCGAGGCGCAGATACGCAGTATTTT. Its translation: CASISSGPRRGADTQYF.

The CDR3 region is CATEDSSYNSPLHF. DNA of the CDR3: TGTGCCACCGAGGACAGCTCCTATAATTCACCCCTCCACTTT. The V and J genes are TRBV5-6 and TRBJ1-6; weak D call: TRBD1 (6 bases). From germline, CDR1 is SGHDT and CDR2 YYEEEE. There are 14 residues in the CDR3. The germline V and J ends were trimmed by 9 bases and 0 bases, with 10 bases remaining between them.

The CDR3 loop reads CASSHRLDMTYEQYF. The CDR3 nucleotides read TGTGCCAGTAGTCATCGTTTGGACATGACTTACGAGCAGTACTTC. The J gene is TRBJ2-7, the V gene TRBV19, with D maybe TRBD1 (5 bases). Trimming removed 5 bases from V and 4 bases from J, with 18 bases in between. Looked up from germline, CDR1 is LNHDA and CDR2 is SQIVND (reference sequence). The CDR3 totals 15 residues.

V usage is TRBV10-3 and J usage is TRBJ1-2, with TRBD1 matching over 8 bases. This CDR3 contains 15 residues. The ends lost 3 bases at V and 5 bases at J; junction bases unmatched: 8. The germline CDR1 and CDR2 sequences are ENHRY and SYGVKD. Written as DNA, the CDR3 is TGTGCCATCAGTGACTCAGGGGGCTCTGGGTATGGCTACACCTTC. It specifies CAISDSGGSGYGYTF.

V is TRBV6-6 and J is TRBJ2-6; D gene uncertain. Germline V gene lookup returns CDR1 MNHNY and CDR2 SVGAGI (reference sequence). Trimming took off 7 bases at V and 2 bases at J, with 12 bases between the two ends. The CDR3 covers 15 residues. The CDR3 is CASINYKAGANVLTF. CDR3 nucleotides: TGTGCCAGCATAAATTATAAGGCTGGGGCCAACGTCCTGACTTTC.

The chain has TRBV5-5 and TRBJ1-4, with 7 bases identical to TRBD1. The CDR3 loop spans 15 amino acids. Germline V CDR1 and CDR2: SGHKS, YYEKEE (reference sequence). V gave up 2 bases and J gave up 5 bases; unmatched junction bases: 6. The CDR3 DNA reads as TGTGCCAGCAGCTTTTCCGGGACAGAGAATGAAAAACTGTTTTTT. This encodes CASSFSGTENEKLFF.